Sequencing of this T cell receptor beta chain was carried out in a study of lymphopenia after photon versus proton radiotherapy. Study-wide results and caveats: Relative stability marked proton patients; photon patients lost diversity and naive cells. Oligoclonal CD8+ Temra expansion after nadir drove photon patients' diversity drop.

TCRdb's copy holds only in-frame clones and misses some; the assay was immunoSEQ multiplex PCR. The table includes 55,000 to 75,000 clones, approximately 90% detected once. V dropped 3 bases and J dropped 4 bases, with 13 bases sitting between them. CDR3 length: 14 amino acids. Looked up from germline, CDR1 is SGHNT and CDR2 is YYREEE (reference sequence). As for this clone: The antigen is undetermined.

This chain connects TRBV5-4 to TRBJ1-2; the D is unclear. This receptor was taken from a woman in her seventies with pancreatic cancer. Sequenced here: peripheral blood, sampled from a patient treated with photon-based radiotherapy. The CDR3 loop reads CASSSPSSGYGYTF. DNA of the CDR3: TGTGCCAGCAGCTCCCCCTCAAGCGGCTATGGCTACACCTTC. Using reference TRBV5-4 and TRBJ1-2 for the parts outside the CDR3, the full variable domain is ETGVTQSPTHLIKTRGQQVTLRCSSQSGHNTVSWYQQALGQGPQFIFQYYREEENGRGNFPPRFSGLQFPNYSSELNVNALELDDSALYLCASSSPSSGYGYTFGSGTRLTVV.